This record concerns one T cell receptor beta chain sequence. This sample is drawn from a study of T cell changes during pregnancy in multiple sclerosis. Sequenced by immunoSEQ multiplex PCR; TCRdb stores in-frame clones only, minus some. The data contain approximately 80,000 clones, about 94% of them singletons. The CDR3 is 14 amino acids. Looked up from germline, CDR1 is PRHDT and CDR2 is FYEKMQ (reference sequence). The V and J ends lost 3 bases and 7 bases respectively, with 10 bases between them. This receptor was obtained from a female donor with multiple sclerosis, enrolled in a pregnancy study. The sample in question was peripheral blood, obtained in the third trimester of pregnancy. The chain employs TRBV13 and TRBJ1-6; the D gene is possibly TRBD1 (5 bases). DNA for the CDR3: TGTGCCAGCAGCTTGCAGGGCGAGAATTCACCCCTCCACTTT. Amino acids: CASSLQGENSPLHF.